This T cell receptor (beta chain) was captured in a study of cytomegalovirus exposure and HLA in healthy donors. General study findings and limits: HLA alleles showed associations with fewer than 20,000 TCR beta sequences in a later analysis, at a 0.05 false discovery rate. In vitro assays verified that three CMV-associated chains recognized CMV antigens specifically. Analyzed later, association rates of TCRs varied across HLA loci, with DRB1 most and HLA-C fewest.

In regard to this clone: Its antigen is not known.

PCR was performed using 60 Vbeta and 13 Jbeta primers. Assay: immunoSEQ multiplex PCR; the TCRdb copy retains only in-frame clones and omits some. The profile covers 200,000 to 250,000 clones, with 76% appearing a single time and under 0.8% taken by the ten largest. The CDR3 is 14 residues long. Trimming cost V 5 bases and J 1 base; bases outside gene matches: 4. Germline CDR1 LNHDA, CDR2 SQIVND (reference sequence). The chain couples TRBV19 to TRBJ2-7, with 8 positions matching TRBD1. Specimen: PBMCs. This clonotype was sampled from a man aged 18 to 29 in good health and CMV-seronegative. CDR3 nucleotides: TGTGCCAGTAGTTCGACAGGGGAGTCCTACGAGCAGTACTTC. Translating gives CASSSTGESYEQYF.